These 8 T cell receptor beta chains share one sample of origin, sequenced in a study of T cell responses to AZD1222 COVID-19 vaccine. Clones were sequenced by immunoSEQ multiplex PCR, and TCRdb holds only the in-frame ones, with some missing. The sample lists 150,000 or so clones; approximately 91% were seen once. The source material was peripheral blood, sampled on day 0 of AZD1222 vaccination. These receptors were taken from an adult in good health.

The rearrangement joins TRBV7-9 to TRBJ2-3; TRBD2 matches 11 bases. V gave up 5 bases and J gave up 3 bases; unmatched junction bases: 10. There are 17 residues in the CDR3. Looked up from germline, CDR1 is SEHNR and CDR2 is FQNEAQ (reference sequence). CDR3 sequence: CASSGLAGGGRTDTQYF. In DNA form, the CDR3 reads TGTGCCAGCAGCGGATTAGCGGGAGGGGGGAGAACAGATACGCAGTATTTT.

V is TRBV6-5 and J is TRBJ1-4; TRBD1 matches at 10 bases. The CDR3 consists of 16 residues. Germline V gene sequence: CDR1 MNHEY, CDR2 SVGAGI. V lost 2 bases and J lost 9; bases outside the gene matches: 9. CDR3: CASSYISGTGEKKLFF. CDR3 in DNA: TGTGCCAGCAGTTACATATCCGGGACAGGGGAGAAAAAACTGTTTTTT.

The CDR3 sequence is CASGLTGTGANEQFF. The DNA for the CDR3 is TGTGCCAGCGGGTTGACCGGGACAGGGGCCAATGAGCAGTTCTTC. V is TRBV27 and J is TRBJ2-1, with 10 bases lining up with TRBD1. V trimming: 8 bases; J trimming: 6 bases; junction bases outside the gene matches: 10. Per germline, CDR1 MNHEY and CDR2 SMNVEV (reference sequence). The CDR3 is made up of 15 amino acids.

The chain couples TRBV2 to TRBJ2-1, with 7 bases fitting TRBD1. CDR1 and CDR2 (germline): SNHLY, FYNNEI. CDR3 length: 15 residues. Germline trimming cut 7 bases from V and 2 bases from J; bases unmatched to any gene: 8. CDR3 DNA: TGTGCCAGCATGTTAAGGACAGGTGCCTACAATGAGCAGTTCTTC. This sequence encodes CASMLRTGAYNEQFF.

Here the CDR3 DNA reads TGTGCCTGGAGTGTGGTTTCGGGGGCGGTGGATGAGCAGTTCTTC. This translates into CAWSVVSGAVDEQFF. The V gene is TRBV30, the J gene TRBJ2-1; either TRBD1 or TRBD2 may supply D (6 bases each). The V end lost 0 bases, the J end lost 8 bases, and 17 bases lay between the germline ends. CDR3 length: 15 residues. Germline CDR1 and CDR2: GTSNPN and SVGIG (reference sequence).

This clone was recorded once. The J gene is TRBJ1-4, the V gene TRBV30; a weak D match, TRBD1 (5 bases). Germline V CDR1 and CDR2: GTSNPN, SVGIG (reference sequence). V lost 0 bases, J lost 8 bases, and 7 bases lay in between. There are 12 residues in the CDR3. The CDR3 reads CAWSVGDEKLFF. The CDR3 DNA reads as TGTGCCTGGAGTGTAGGGGACGAAAAACTGTTTTTT. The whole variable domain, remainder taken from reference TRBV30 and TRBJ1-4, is SQTIHQWPATLVQPVGSPLSLECTVEGTSNPNLYWYRQAAGRGLQLLFYSVGIGQISSEVPQNLSASRPQDRQFILSSKKLLLSDSGFYLCAWSVGDEKLFFGSGTQLSVL.

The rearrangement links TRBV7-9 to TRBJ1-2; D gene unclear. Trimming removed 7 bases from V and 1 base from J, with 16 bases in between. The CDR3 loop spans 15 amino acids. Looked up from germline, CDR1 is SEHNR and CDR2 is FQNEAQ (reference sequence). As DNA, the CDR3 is TGTGCCAGCACCTCCCCAGTGGCGCTTAACTATGGCTACACCTTC. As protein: CASTSPVALNYGYTF.

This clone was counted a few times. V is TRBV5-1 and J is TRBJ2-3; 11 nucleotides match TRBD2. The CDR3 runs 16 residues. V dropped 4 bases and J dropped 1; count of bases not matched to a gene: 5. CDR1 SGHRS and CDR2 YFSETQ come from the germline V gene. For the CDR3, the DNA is TGCGCCAGCAGCGTAACTAGCGGGGGCCGCACAGATACGCAGTATTTT. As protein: CASSVTSGGRTDTQYF.